Each of the 27 T cell receptor beta chains below was sequenced from the same sample in a study of vaccination and CD4 T cells after COVID-19. Treatment in this sample: approximately 9-day PBMC culture with coronavirus spike peptide pools or control peptides (ViraFEST assay). Scientists ran DNA taken from cultured CD4+ T cells through the Oncomine TCR Beta short-read assay for sequencing. TCRdb called the PCR reads again in MiXCR, with one record for every CDR3 protein. Of over 10,000 distinct CDR3 sequences in the sample, around 69% were seen once. No cognate antigen is known for these TCRs. Sequencing input: CD4+ T cells from blood, cultured in vitro. The receptors were sampled from a human donor who had recovered from COVID-19.

V usage is TRBV6-1 and J usage is TRBJ2-6; 7 nucleotides match TRBD1. Germline-derived CDR1 and CDR2 are MNHNS and SASEGT. The CDR3 runs 15 residues. V shed 6 bases and J 0 bases; nucleotides not matched to a gene: 2. The CDR3 sequence: CASRAGGSGANVLTF. Here the CDR3 DNA reads TGTGCCAGCAGGGCAGGGGGCTCTGGGGCCAACGTCCTGACTTTC.

This clonotype was detected only once. The chain combines TRBV7-9 with TRBJ2-2; D uncertain. Looked up from germline, CDR1 is SEHNR and CDR2 is FQNEAQ (reference sequence). V was clipped by 11 bases and J by 8 bases, with 18 bases between them. The CDR3 is made up of 13 amino acids. In nucleotides, the CDR3 is TGTGCCCGAGGCAAGGAAAAGGCGGGGGAGCTGTTTTTT. Its protein product is CARGKEKAGELFF.

This chain uses TRBV30 with TRBJ1-6; D gene unclear. CDR3 length equals 14 residues. Trimming took 4 bases from V and 14 from J, leaving 21 bases between them. Germline CDR1 is GTSNPN and CDR2 is SVGIG (reference sequence). The CDR3 bases are TGTGCCTGGACCCCGGGGAGGTTCGGGTTCACCCTCCACTTT. It yields the protein CAWTPGRFGFTLHF.

The chain recombines TRBV7-2 with TRBJ2-2; D possibly matches TRBD1 or TRBD2 (6 bases each). Deletions cut 8 bases from V and 8 bases from J, with 21 bases between. There are 15 residues in the CDR3. CDR1 and CDR2 from the germline V gene are SGHTA and FQGNSA. CDR3 nucleotides: TGTGCCAGCGCCCCGGGGGCCACCAGCGGGGGGGAGCTGTTTTTT. Translation: CASAPGATSGGELFF.

The chain uses TRBV29-1 and TRBJ2-7; no clear D. The ends were cut back, 2 bases at V and 3 bases at J, with 14 bases in the middle. CDR3 length: 14 amino acids. The V gene's germline CDR1 is SQVTM and CDR2 ANQGSEA. The CDR3 region is CSVEPADSSYEQYF. In DNA, the CDR3 is TGCAGCGTTGAACCCGCAGACTCCAGCTACGAGCAGTACTTC.

J is TRBJ1-6 and V is TRBV25-1, with unresolved D. The CDR3 loop spans 13 amino acids. The germline CDR1 and CDR2 sequences are MGHDK and SYGVNS. V lost 2 bases, J lost 12 bases, and 11 bases lay in between. The CDR3 sequence is CASSEKPSRPLHF. CDR3 DNA: TGTGCCAGCAGTGAAAAGCCGTCTAGACCCCTCCACTTT.

The V gene is TRBV19, the J gene TRBJ1-1; weak D call: TRBD1 (5 bases). CDR3 length equals 14 residues. The V end lost 7 bases, the J end lost 1 base, and 13 bases lay between the germline ends. Germline V gene data show CDR1 as LNHDA and CDR2 as SQIVND (reference sequence). The CDR3 loop reads CASTLIGANTEAFF. CDR3 in DNA: TGTGCCAGTACCCTCATCGGGGCGAACACTGAAGCTTTCTTT. Variable domain in full (rest from reference TRBV19 and TRBJ1-1): DGGITQSPKYLFRKEGQNVTLSCEQNLNHDAMYWYRQDPGQGLRLIYYSQIVNDFQKGDIAEGYSVSREKKESFPLTVTSAQKNPTAFYLCASTLIGANTEAFFGQGTRLTVV.

Only a few counts were recorded for this clonotype. This sequence joins TRBV20-1 and TRBJ2-5; D is perhaps TRBD2 (5 bases). The V and J ends lost 0 bases and 5 bases respectively, with 10 bases between them. In germline, CDR1 is DFQATT, CDR2 SNEGSKA (reference sequence). There are 13 residues in the CDR3. In nucleotides, the CDR3 is TGCAGTGCTAGAGATTATCGCGGGGAGACCCAGTACTTC. Translating it yields CSARDYRGETQYF.

DNA for the CDR3: TGTGCCAGCAGCTCGACCCGGGGATCCGCAGAGACCCAGTACTTC. Encoded protein: CASSSTRGSAETQYF. The chain employs TRBV7-2 and TRBJ2-5, with D tentatively TRBD2 (5 bases). There are 15 residues in the CDR3. Trimming stripped 4 bases from V and 4 bases from J, with 16 bases between. Germline CDR1 and CDR2: SGHTA and FQGNSA.

The V gene is TRBV5-1, the J gene TRBJ1-4; maybe TRBD1 (5 bases). CDR1 and CDR2 from the germline V gene are SGHRS and YFSETQ. CDR3 length: 13 amino acids. Trimming removed 4 bases at V and 4 bases at J, with 8 bases between. CDR3 loop: CASSPDSNEKLFF. In DNA form, the CDR3 reads TGCGCCAGCAGCCCCGACAGTAATGAAAAACTGTTTTTT.

The rearrangement joins TRBV7-2 to TRBJ1-1, with D uncertain. The V and J ends lost 4 bases and 0 bases respectively, with 6 bases between them. The CDR3 spans 13 residues. Per the germline V gene, CDR1 is SGHTA and CDR2 is FQGNSA. The CDR3 reads CASSSQMNTEAFF. The CDR3 nucleotides are TGTGCCAGCAGCTCGCAGATGAACACTGAAGCTTTCTTT.

The chain uses TRBV12-3 or TRBV12-4 and TRBJ1-6; D perhaps matches TRBD1 (6 bases). Trimming left V 6 bases short and J 6 bases short, with 12 bases between. The CDR3 is made up of 14 amino acids. The CDR3 sequence: CASRMGGSNSPLHF. For the CDR3, the DNA is TGTGCCAGCAGAATGGGGGGCAGTAATTCACCCCTCCACTTT.

The chain is built from TRBV6-4 and TRBJ1-1, with TRBD1 matching over 7 bases. From germline, CDR1 is MRHNA and CDR2 SNTAGT. The CDR3 sequence is 13 residues long. V dropped 6 bases and J dropped 6; count of bases not matched to a gene: 7. This CDR3 is CASSARQGSEAFF. The CDR3 DNA follows: TGTGCCAGCAGCGCAAGACAGGGCTCTGAAGCTTTCTTT.

In its sample, this clonotype was seen once. The chain combines TRBV7-8 with TRBJ2-3; D perhaps matches TRBD2 (6 bases). This CDR3 region has 17 residues. CDR1 is SGHVS and CDR2 is FQNEAQ in the germline V gene. The V and J ends lost 5 bases and 0 bases respectively, with 18 bases between them. CDR3 amino acids: CASSLRSGELSTDTQYF. CDR3 bases: TGTGCCAGCAGCCTAAGGTCGGGAGAGCTTAGCACAGATACGCAGTATTTT.

The chain joins TRBV10-3 to TRBJ2-1, with D unclear. The CDR3 is 16 residues long. Germline CDR1 and CDR2: ENHRY and SYGVKD. Deletions cut 0 bases from V and 4 bases from J, with 13 bases between. The DNA for the CDR3 is TGTGCCATCAGTGAGTCGTGGTCGGGCACATACAATGAGCAGTTCTTC. It specifies CAISESWSGTYNEQFF.

This clonotype was observed once. This rearrangement joins TRBV7-2 to TRBJ2-7; unclear D gene. The ends were cut back, 2 bases at V and 0 bases at J, with 11 bases in the middle. Germline V lookup: CDR1 SGHTA, CDR2 FQGNSA. The CDR3 extends over 15 amino acids. CDR3 sequence: CASSLRPLTSYEQYF. CDR3 nucleotides: TGTGCCAGCAGCTTAAGGCCCCTAACCTCCTACGAGCAGTACTTC.

The genes are TRBV7-9 and TRBJ1-2; no clear D. This CDR3 has 13 residues. V gave up 5 bases and J gave up 5 bases, with 12 bases separating them. In germline, CDR1 is SEHNR, CDR2 FQNEAQ (reference sequence). The CDR3 nucleotides read TGTGCCAGCAGCCCCGGACTGAAGTATGGCTACACCTTC. This sequence encodes CASSPGLKYGYTF.

The chain employs TRBV7-3 and TRBJ2-5, with 10 nucleotides matching TRBD2. The germline V gene encodes CDR1 SGHTA and CDR2 FQGTGA. The junction had 10 bases not matched to a gene; V was cut back by 2 bases and J by 4 bases. The CDR3 is 17 amino acids. The CDR3 DNA sequence: TGTGCCAGCAGCTTAGGCGCTAGCGGGAGTACGGGAGAGACCCAGTACTTC. Translation: CASSLGASGSTGETQYF.

The rearrangement joins TRBV19 to TRBJ1-5; D remains unclear. Germline V CDR1 and CDR2: LNHDA, SQIVND (reference sequence). The CDR3 spans 13 residues. Between the trimmed V and J ends, which lost 5 bases and 2 bases, there was a span of 7 bases. CDR3 protein: CASSVQGNQPQHF. Here the CDR3 DNA reads TGTGCCAGTAGTGTCCAGGGCAATCAGCCCCAGCATTTT.

The CDR3 DNA reads TGCGCCAGCAGCCCGGGACTAGCGGGGGTCTACGAGCAGTACTTC. Residues: CASSPGLAGVYEQYF. The chain links TRBV4-3 to TRBJ2-7; 14 bases map to TRBD2. This CDR3 is built from 15 residues. The V gene's germline CDR1 is LGHNA and CDR2 YSLEER. V trimming: 4 bases; J trimming: 3 bases; junction bases outside the gene matches: 2.

V gene TRBV11-2 combines with J gene TRBJ2-7, with TRBD2 matching 7 bases. V lost 2 bases to trimming and J lost 1 base; unmatched junction nucleotides: 8. This CDR3 has 16 amino acids. Germline CDR1 and CDR2: SGHAT and FQNNGV. The CDR3 sequence is CASSLSTQGGSYEQYF. CDR3 coding DNA: TGTGCCAGCAGCTTAAGTACCCAGGGAGGGTCCTACGAGCAGTACTTC. Combining the CDR3 with reference TRBV11-2 and TRBJ2-7 gives the whole variable domain EAGVAQSPRYKIIEKRQSVAFWCNPISGHATLYWYQQILGQGPKLLIQFQNNGVVDDSQLPKDRFSAERLKGVDSTLKIQPAKLEDSAVYLCASSLSTQGGSYEQYFGPGTRLTVT.

The J gene is TRBJ2-7, the V gene TRBV7-2; D unresolved. CDR3 length: 15 residues. The germline V gene encodes CDR1 SGHTA and CDR2 FQGNSA. Trimming took off 7 bases at V and 2 bases at J, with 18 bases between the two ends. In nucleotides, the CDR3 is TGTGCCAGCAACCCGCAGCTATTACAAACCTACGAGCAGTACTTC. Amino acid sequence: CASNPQLLQTYEQYF.

CDR3 in amino acids: CSAGSPGTSYEQYF. The CDR3, as DNA: TGCAGTGCTGGGTCCCCCGGGACCTCCTACGAGCAGTACTTC. The V call is TRBV20-1, the J call TRBJ2-7; D tentatively fits TRBD1 or TRBD2 (5 bases each). CDR3 size: 14 residues. The V end lost 5 bases, the J end lost 0 bases, and 14 bases lay between the germline ends. In germline, CDR1 is DFQATT, CDR2 SNEGSKA (reference sequence).

The V and J genes are TRBV12-3 or TRBV12-4 and TRBJ1-5; D might be TRBD1 (6 bases). The CDR3 loop spans 14 amino acids. The V end lost 0 bases, the J end lost 7 bases, and 10 bases lay between the germline ends. The CDR3 protein is CASSLAWGRQPQHF. In nucleotides, the CDR3 is TGTGCCAGCAGTTTAGCTTGGGGGCGCCAGCCCCAGCATTTT.

This sequence joins TRBV27 and TRBJ1-1, with D possibly matching TRBD1 (6 bases). CDR3 length equals 13 residues. Germline V CDR1 and CDR2: MNHEY, SMNVEV (reference sequence). V gave up 4 bases and J gave up 4 bases, with 10 bases separating them. The CDR3: CASSSRGGTEAFF. The CDR3 DNA is TGTGCCAGCAGTTCAAGGGGGGGCACTGAAGCTTTCTTT.

V usage is TRBV12-3 or TRBV12-4 and J usage is TRBJ1-1; D may be TRBD1 (6 bases). The germline V and J ends were trimmed by 3 bases and 2 bases, with 10 bases remaining between them. The CDR3 runs 14 residues. The CDR3 spells CASSFGQRNTEAFF. The CDR3 DNA is TGTGCCAGCAGTTTTGGACAGAGAAACACTGAAGCTTTCTTT.

This chain joins TRBV6-1 and TRBJ1-4, with 7 nucleotides matching TRBD1. V was clipped by 5 bases and J by 2 bases; unmatched bases: 2. CDR3 length equals 14 residues. Looked up from germline, CDR1 is MNHNS and CDR2 is SASEGT. This CDR3 reads CASSPQGTNEKLFF. For the CDR3, the DNA is TGTGCCAGCAGTCCACAGGGGACTAATGAAAAACTGTTTTTT.